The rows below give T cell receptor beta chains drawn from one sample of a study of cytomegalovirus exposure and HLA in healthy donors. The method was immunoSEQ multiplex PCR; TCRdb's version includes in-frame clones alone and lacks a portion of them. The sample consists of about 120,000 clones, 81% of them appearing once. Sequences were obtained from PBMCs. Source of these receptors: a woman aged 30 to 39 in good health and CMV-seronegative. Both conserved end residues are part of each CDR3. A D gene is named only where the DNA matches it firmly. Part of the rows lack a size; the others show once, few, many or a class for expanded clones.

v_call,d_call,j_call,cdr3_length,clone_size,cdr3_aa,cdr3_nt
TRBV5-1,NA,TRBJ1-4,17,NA,CASSRAGVLATNEKLFF,TGCGCCAGCAGCAGAGCAGGGGTCCTTGCAACTAATGAAAAACTGTTTTTT
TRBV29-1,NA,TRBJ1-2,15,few,CSVEPKTPGWYGYTF,TGCAGCGTAGAACCGAAGACCCCAGGGTGGTATGGCTACACCTTC
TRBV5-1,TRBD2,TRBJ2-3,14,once,CASSLGLAADTQYF,TGCGCCAGCAGCTTGGGACTAGCCGCAGATACGCAGTATTTT
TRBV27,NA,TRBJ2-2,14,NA,CASYLSGIGGELFF,TGTGCCAGCTACCTCTCAGGCATCGGCGGGGAGCTGTTTTTT
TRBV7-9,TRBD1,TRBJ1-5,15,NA,CASSRYGTGNQPQHF,TGTGCCAGCAGCCGATACGGGACAGGGAATCAGCCCCAGCATTTT
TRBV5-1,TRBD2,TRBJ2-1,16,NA,CASSSTGLAGYNEQFF,TGCGCCAGCAGCTCGACTGGACTAGCGGGGTACAATGAGCAGTTCTTC
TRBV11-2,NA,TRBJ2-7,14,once,CASSHTGNSYEQYF,TGTGCCAGCAGCCACACAGGTAACTCCTACGAGCAGTACTTC
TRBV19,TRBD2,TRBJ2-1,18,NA,CASSIGNSGRGFGNEQFF,TGTGCCAGTAGTATAGGGAACAGCGGGAGGGGTTTTGGGAATGAGCAGTTCTTC
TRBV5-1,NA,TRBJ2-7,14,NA,CASSLRTDPYEQYF,TGCGCCAGCAGCCTTCGGACAGATCCCTACGAGCAGTACTTC
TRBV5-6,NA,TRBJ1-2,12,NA,CASSWGVDGYTF,TGTGCCAGCAGCTGGGGAGTCGATGGCTACACCTTC
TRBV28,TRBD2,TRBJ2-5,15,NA,CASSLPTSGTETQYF,TGTGCCAGCAGTTTACCGACTAGCGGGACAGAGACCCAGTACTTC
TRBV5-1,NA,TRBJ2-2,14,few,CASNGQSNTGELFF,TGCGCCAGCAACGGACAGTCGAACACCGGGGAGCTGTTTTTT
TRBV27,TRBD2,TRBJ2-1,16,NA,CASSPDRASGRQEQFF,TGTGCCAGCAGTCCAGATCGGGCTAGCGGGAGACAGGAGCAGTTCTTC
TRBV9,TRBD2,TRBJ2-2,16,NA,CASSVGTSGNTGELFF,TGTGCCAGCAGCGTAGGAACTAGCGGGAACACCGGGGAGCTGTTTTTT
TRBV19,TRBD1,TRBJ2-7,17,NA,CASSKFPSARGIHEQYF,TGTGCCAGTAGTAAATTCCCCTCAGCCAGGGGGATCCACGAGCAGTACTTC
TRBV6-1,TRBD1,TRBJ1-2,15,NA,CASSEGTGEGRGYTF,TGTGCCAGCAGTGAAGGGACAGGGGAGGGACGCGGCTACACCTTC
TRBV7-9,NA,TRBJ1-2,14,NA,CASTSRGGNYGYTF,TGTGCCAGCACCAGCCGCGGGGGGAACTATGGCTACACCTTC
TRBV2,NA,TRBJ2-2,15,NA,CASSEGPGGPGELFF,TGTGCCAGCAGTGAGGGACCCGGGGGACCCGGGGAGCTGTTTTTT
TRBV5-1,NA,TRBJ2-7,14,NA,CASSSSGTPTEQYF,TGCGCCAGCAGCTCCTCCGGGACTCCCACCGAGCAGTACTTC
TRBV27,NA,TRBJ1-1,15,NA,CASSLTHRPGTEAFF,TGTGCCAGCAGTTTAACTCATCGTCCGGGTACTGAAGCTTTCTTT
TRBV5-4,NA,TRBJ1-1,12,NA,CASSPQGTEAFF,TGTGCCAGCAGCCCCCAGGGCACTGAAGCTTTCTTT
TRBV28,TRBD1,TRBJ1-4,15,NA,CASFIGTGKVEKLFF,TGTGCCAGTTTTATAGGGACAGGGAAAGTAGAAAAACTGTTTTTT